What follows are 10 T cell receptor beta chains derived from one specimen sequenced in a study of T cells in Graves' hyperthyroidism and ophthalmopathy. Amplification of TCR beta CDR3 regions used RNA as the template. In the first-round RT-PCR of the TCR CDR3, the HTBI primer set was used. TCRdb independently ran MiXCR on the multiplex PCR reads; one entry per CDR3 protein. Altogether under 350,000 distinct CDR3 sequences are present, approximately 14% being singletons, with the ten largest covering approximately 7.9%. Sequenced sample: blood. These TCRs come from a woman aged 40 to 50 with Graves' hyperthyroidism.

This clonotype was detected ten times or more. The V call is TRBV2, the J call TRBJ2-1, with a weak D call TRBD2 (6 bases). The germline V gene has CDR1 SNHLY and CDR2 FYNNEI. The CDR3 contains 13 residues. V was shortened by 7 bases and J by 8 bases, with 15 bases between the two germline ends. The CDR3 nucleotides read TGTGCCAGCACCCCGGGAGCGAGGGATGAGCAGTTCTTC. It is translated as CASTPGARDEQFF.

Many counts were recorded for this clonotype. Here the CDR3 reads CASSAQGPDGYTF. CDR3 sequence (DNA): TGTGCCAGCAGTGCACAGGGGCCAGATGGCTACACCTTC. V and J are TRBV6-1 and TRBJ1-2, with 7 bases lining up with TRBD1. V shed 4 bases, J shed 6 bases, and the junction held 5 bases outside the gene matches. From germline, CDR1 is MNHNS and CDR2 SASEGT. CDR3 length equals 13 residues.

This clonotype was detected many times. This chain uses TRBV19 with TRBJ1-2; a possible D gene is TRBD1 (5 bases). The CDR3 spans 13 residues. Germline CDR1 and CDR2: LNHDA and SQIVND (reference sequence). Trimming stripped 7 bases from V and 4 bases from J, with 13 bases between. The CDR3 sequence is CASTWDGAYGYTF. CDR3 sequence (DNA): TGTGCCAGTACCTGGGACGGAGCCTATGGCTACACCTTC. Drawing the rest from reference TRBV19 and TRBJ1-2, the complete variable domain is DGGITQSPKYLFRKEGQNVTLSCEQNLNHDAMYWYRQDPGQGLRLIYYSQIVNDFQKGDIAEGYSVSREKKESFPLTVTSAQKNPTAFYLCASTWDGAYGYTFGSGTRLTVV.

V usage is TRBV6-6 and J usage is TRBJ2-6, with TRBD2 as a possible D gene (5 bases). CDR1 MNHNY and CDR2 SVGAGI come from the germline V gene (reference sequence). The CDR3 spans 17 residues. Trimming cost V 1 base and J 1 base, with 11 bases left between them. CDR3 loop: CASSYYGKVSGANVLTF. For the CDR3, the DNA is TGTGCCAGCAGTTACTACGGGAAGGTTTCTGGGGCCAACGTCCTGACTTTC.

This clonotype was recorded at least ten times. The J gene is TRBJ2-2, the V gene TRBV2; a possible D gene is TRBD2 (6 bases). V lost 4 bases, J lost 0 bases, and 9 bases lay in between. CDR1 is SNHLY, CDR2 FYNNEI, per germline. The CDR3 covers 15 residues. As DNA, the CDR3 is TGTGCCAGCAGTGGGGCGGGGACGAACACCGGGGAGCTGTTTTTT. Amino acids: CASSGAGTNTGELFF.

This clonotype was picked up many times. The chain recombines TRBV28 with TRBJ1-5, with D possibly matching TRBD1 (6 bases). The CDR3 runs to 16 residues. CDR1 is MDHEN, CDR2 SYDVKM, per germline. Trimming removed 5 bases at V and 0 bases at J, with 14 bases between. The CDR3 DNA is TGTGCCAGCAGTCCCCCGACAGGACTTAGCAATCAGCCCCAGCATTTT. Amino acids: CASSPPTGLSNQPQHF.

This clonotype was seen many times. V and J are TRBV3-1 and TRBJ2-3; D is possibly TRBD1 (5 bases). V gave up 0 bases and J gave up 0 bases, with 13 bases separating them. Per the germline V gene, CDR1 is LGHDT and CDR2 is YNNKEL (reference sequence). This CDR3 region has 17 residues. CDR3 coding DNA: TGTGCCAGCAGCCAAGATCGGATAGACAGTAGCACAGATACGCAGTATTTT. Translated, it gives CASSQDRIDSSTDTQYF.

This clonotype was recorded many times. The chain joins TRBV2 to TRBJ1-4; D not certain. This CDR3 has 15 amino acids. V shed 7 bases and J shed 3 bases, with 15 bases lying between them. The V gene's germline CDR1 is SNHLY and CDR2 FYNNEI. CDR3 sequence: CASNPDPSANEKLFF. The CDR3 region has the DNA TGTGCCAGCAACCCCGACCCGTCGGCTAATGAAAAACTGTTTTTT.

This clonotype was seen more than once but under ten times. V gene TRBV29-1 combines with J gene TRBJ2-1, with 7 bases matching TRBD1. This CDR3 is 15 amino acids long. With 7 bases clipped from V and 1 base from J, the junction kept 10 bases outside the gene matches. CDR1 is SQVTM and CDR2 is ANQGSEA in the germline V gene. CDR3 amino acids: CSGTGFPHSYNEQFF. For the CDR3, the DNA is TGCAGCGGGACAGGTTTTCCTCATTCCTACAATGAGCAGTTCTTC.

This clonotype was observed a single time. The conserved final phenylalanine or tryptophan is absent from the CDR3, which likely points to a read error. The chain couples TRBV18 to TRBJ2-7; 11 nucleotides agree with TRBD2. Germline V gives CDR1 KGHSH, CDR2 LQKENI. There are 15 residues in the CDR3. V lost 2 bases, J lost 4 bases, and 4 bases stayed unmatched. In DNA form, the CDR3 reads TGTGCCAGCTCACCAACTACTAGCGGGAGTTACGAGCAGTACCTC. Protein product: CASSPTTSGSYEQYL.